What follows are 15 T cell receptor beta chains derived from one specimen sequenced in a study of somatic mutations in cytotoxic T cells in rheumatoid arthritis. Assay used: immunoSEQ multiplex PCR; TCRdb lists only in-frame clones, some missing. The sample has about 26,000 clones, around 80% seen once. The material sequenced was CD8+ T cells sorted from blood. Receptors originate from a man aged 50 to 59 in good health.

The genes are TRBV11-2 and TRBJ2-7; D remains ambiguous. Deletions cut 5 bases from V and 5 bases from J, with 16 bases between. CDR3 length: 14 residues. Germline lookup yields CDR1 SGHAT and CDR2 FQNNGV. The CDR3 spells CASSQTHLTNEQYF. CDR3 DNA: TGTGCCAGCAGCCAGACCCACCTCACTAACGAGCAGTACTTC. Filled out from reference TRBV11-2 and TRBJ2-7, the complete variable domain reads EAGVAQSPRYKIIEKRQSVAFWCNPISGHATLYWYQQILGQGPKLLIQFQNNGVVDDSQLPKDRFSAERLKGVDSTLKIQPAKLEDSAVYLCASSQTHLTNEQYFGPGTRLTVT.

The CDR3 nucleotides are TGCAGCGCTGGGACAGTCAACTATGGCTACACCTTC. Translating it yields CSAGTVNYGYTF. The V and J genes are TRBV29-1 and TRBJ1-2; TRBD1 aligns across 7 bases. The CDR3 length is 12 residues. Trimming took 7 bases from V and 2 from J; bases not matched to a gene: 4. From germline, CDR1 is SQVTM and CDR2 ANQGSEA.

This chain uses TRBV27 with TRBJ1-1, with D perhaps TRBD1 (6 bases). V shed 0 bases and J shed 9 bases, with 14 bases lying between them. This CDR3 spans 14 amino acids. Germline V gene sequence: CDR1 MNHEY, CDR2 SMNVEV (reference sequence). The CDR3 DNA reads as TGTGCCAGCAGTTTATCGGGGACACCTGGACAAGCTTTCTTT. Protein: CASSLSGTPGQAFF.

This clone was recorded only once. V is TRBV30 and J is TRBJ2-5; the D is unclear. CDR3 length: 14 amino acids. Per germline, CDR1 GTSNPN and CDR2 SVGIG (reference sequence). V was shortened by 0 bases and J by 1 base, with 9 bases between the two germline ends. CDR3 residues: CAWSVPGSQETQYF. The DNA for the CDR3 is TGTGCCTGGAGTGTACCAGGCTCCCAAGAGACCCAGTACTTC.

The chain is built from TRBV11-3 and TRBJ2-1; TRBD2 is a possible D gene (5 bases). Germline CDR1 SGHNT, CDR2 YENEEA. The CDR3 contains 14 residues. V lost 0 bases to trimming and J lost 10 bases, with 13 bases between them. The CDR3, as DNA: TGTGCCAGCAGCTTAGATGTATCCCGAGGGGAGCAGTTCTTC. Translating gives CASSLDVSRGEQFF. Combining the CDR3 with reference TRBV11-3 and TRBJ2-1 gives the whole variable domain EAGVVQSPRYKIIEKKQPVAFWCNPISGHNTLYWYLQNLGQGPELLIRYENEEAVDDSQLPKDRFSAERLKGVDSTLKIQPAELGDSAVYLCASSLDVSRGEQFFGPGTRLTVL.

The CDR3 nucleotides are TGTGCCAGCAGTCTGAGGGGGACTAGCTTCTACGAGCAGTACTTC. This sequence encodes CASSLRGTSFYEQYF. This sequence joins TRBV6-1 and TRBJ2-7; 9 bases are a match to TRBD2. CDR1 and CDR2 from the germline V gene are MNHNS and SASEGT. The ends lost 5 bases at V and 3 bases at J; junction bases unmatched: 8. The CDR3 loop spans 15 amino acids.

The rearrangement links TRBV29-1 to TRBJ2-3; the D is unclear. Between the trimmed V and J ends, which lost 5 bases and 1 base, there was a span of 4 bases. Germline V gene sequence: CDR1 SQVTM, CDR2 ANQGSEA. The CDR3 contains 11 residues. CDR3 DNA sequence: TGCAGCGTTATTCGCACAGATACGCAGTATTTT. It is translated as CSVIRTDTQYF.

The chain is built from TRBV4-1 and TRBJ2-7, with 11 bases lining up with TRBD2. V shed 3 bases, J shed 3 bases, and the junction held 4 bases outside the gene matches. CDR1 is MGHRA and CDR2 is YSYEKL in the germline V gene. The CDR3 sequence is 15 residues long. The CDR3, as DNA: TGCGCCAGCAGCCAGGTCCTAGCGGGAGGCTACGAGCAGTACTTC. Translating it yields CASSQVLAGGYEQYF.

Concerning this clone itself: Other DNA sequences in the sample encode the same CDR3. This chain connects TRBV11-3 to TRBJ2-1, with D unresolved. The CDR3 has 13 residues. Germline values: CDR1 SGHNT, CDR2 YENEEA. V gave up 1 base and J gave up 6 bases, with 7 bases separating them. In DNA form, the CDR3 reads TGTGCCAGCAGCTTAGCGGTTGGCAATGAGCAGTTCTTC. Translating it yields CASSLAVGNEQFF.

The chain couples TRBV13 to TRBJ2-2; 7 bases fit TRBD1. The CDR3 has 14 residues. V lost 5 bases to trimming and J lost 8 bases; unmatched junction nucleotides: 8. Looked up from germline, CDR1 is PRHDT and CDR2 is FYEKMQ (reference sequence). CDR3 protein: CASSASGQTGELFF. The CDR3 nucleotides read TGTGCCAGCAGCGCCTCGGGACAGACTGGGGAGCTGTTTTTT.

The chain combines TRBV27 with TRBJ1-2; the D gene is possibly TRBD1 (5 bases). V gave up 6 bases and J gave up 5 bases, with 10 bases separating them. CDR1 and CDR2 (germline): MNHEY, SMNVEV (reference sequence). This CDR3 spans 12 amino acids. The CDR3 reads CASRGVSYGYTF. The CDR3 DNA reads as TGTGCCAGCAGGGGGGTTAGTTATGGCTACACCTTC.

In regard to this clone: The junction departs from germline at one end; a sequencing error may be responsible. J is TRBJ2-1 and V is TRBV7-9; no reliable D call. Germline CDR1 SEHNR, CDR2 FQNEAQ (reference sequence). This CDR3 is built from 16 residues. CDR3 coding DNA: TGTGCCACCGTACGTTTCGGTTACAGCTCCCACAATGAGCAGTTCTTC. Its translation: CATVRFGYSSHNEQFF.

The chain recombines TRBV29-1 with TRBJ1-1; 11 bases fit TRBD1. Looked up from germline, CDR1 is SQVTM and CDR2 is ANQGSEA. The CDR3 has 18 residues. V was pared by 2 bases and J by 2 bases, with 13 bases of the junction left unmatched. The CDR3 loop is CSVEPLDRGLWENTEAFF. The CDR3 DNA reads as TGCAGCGTTGAACCGCTGGACAGGGGGCTGTGGGAAAACACTGAAGCTTTCTTT.

The chain recombines TRBV9 with TRBJ1-4; D is possibly TRBD1 (5 bases). Germline V gives CDR1 SGDLS, CDR2 YYNGEE. Trimming removed 4 bases at V and 0 bases at J, with 10 bases between. This CDR3 is built from 15 residues. CDR3 amino acids: CASSPGGSTNEKLFF. The CDR3 DNA sequence: TGTGCCAGCAGCCCCGGGGGGTCAACTAATGAAAAACTGTTTTTT. Full variable domain (rest looked up from reference TRBV9 and TRBJ1-4): DSGVTQTPKHLITATGQRVTLRCSPRSGDLSVYWYQQSLDQGLQFLIQYYNGEERAKGNILERFSAQQFPDLHSELNLSSLELGDSALYFCASSPGGSTNEKLFFGSGTQLSVL.

In this sample, this clone turned up a few times. CDR3 DNA sequence: TGTGCCAGCAGCTTTGGTCAGGGGGCTACCGGGGAGCTGTTTTTT. It specifies CASSFGQGATGELFF. The chain carries TRBV7-9 and TRBJ2-2, with TRBD1 matching over 8 bases. Germline V gene lookup returns CDR1 SEHNR and CDR2 FQNEAQ (reference sequence). Trimming cost V 3 bases and J 5 bases; bases outside gene matches: 5. The length of the CDR3 is 15 residues. Full variable domain (remainder filled in from reference TRBV7-9 and TRBJ2-2): DTGVSQNPRHKITKRGQNVTFRCDPISEHNRLYWYRQTLGQGPEFLTYFQNEAQLEKSRLLSDRFSAERPKGSFSTLEIQRTEQGDSAMYLCASSFGQGATGELFFGEGSRLTVL.